This TCR beta chain was found in a study of regulatory and conventional T cells in RAG deficiency. Findings and caveats of the study: Control T-cell subsets had markedly higher Shannon entropy and lower Simpson indices than RAG-deficient patients. Omenn syndrome and CID/AS patients had 95 to 100-fold fewer unique Treg TCR beta sequences, versus around 9.4-fold elsewhere.

Conventional CD4+ T cells were sorted from blood as CD25-low CD127-high cells. This table comes from immunoSEQ multiplex PCR, and its TCRdb copy is limited to in-frame clones, with some not included. The table lists some 35,000 clones, about 76% of them singletons. Concerning this clone: Its antigen is still unknown.

The same data also went into a second study, on regulatory T cells. That paper adds: Amplification used 52 TRBV primers and 13 TRBJ primers. Patient repertoires had restricted TRB V-J pairs and skewed V and J usage, most in Tregs.

Sequencing used CD4+ effector T cells sorted from blood. The sequence derives from a human donor in good health.

CDR3 sequence reads: CASSLVGPRTDTQYF. Written as DNA, the CDR3 is TGTGCCAGCAGCTTGGTGGGGCCCCGCACAGATACGCAGTATTTT. The J gene is TRBJ2-3, the V gene TRBV5-6; possible D gene TRBD1, 5 bases. The CDR3 is 15 amino acids. Germline CDR1 is SGHDT and CDR2 is YYEEEE. The V and J ends lost 0 bases and 1 base respectively, with 9 bases between them.